This is a list of T cell receptor beta chains from one sample in a study of technical replicates of blood from four donors. Libraries were prepared by immunoSEQ multiplex PCR; TCRdb keeps only in-frame clonotypes and omits some of them. This repertoire shows about 14,000 clones, 85% found once; its top ten account for around 10%. Input material: PBMCs. The origin of the receptors is a human donor in good health. Each CDR3 is given with its conserved first and last residue. Each record gives: D gene, V gene, clone size, J gene, CDR3 DNA, CDR3 protein. The D gene is left open where the match is weak. Size is stated for part of the rows, as once, few or many counts, or as a class when the clone is expanded.

D gene: TRBD1
V gene: TRBV27
clone size: NA
J gene: TRBJ1-2
CDR3 DNA: TGTGCCAGCAGTGCAGACAGGGGGAATAACTATGGCTACACCTTC
CDR3 protein: CASSADRGNNYGYTF

D gene: NA
V gene: TRBV30
clone size: NA
J gene: TRBJ1-2
CDR3 DNA: TGTGCCTGGAGGCCGGGGGGGGCCAACTATGGCTACACCTTC
CDR3 protein: CAWRPGGANYGYTF

D gene: TRBD1
V gene: TRBV11-1
clone size: NA
J gene: TRBJ2-2
CDR3 DNA: TGTGCCAGCAGCGGCCGGGACAGGGAGGCCGGGGAGCTGTTTTTT
CDR3 protein: CASSGRDREAGELFF

D gene: NA
V gene: TRBV5-4
clone size: NA
J gene: TRBJ2-1
CDR3 DNA: TGTGCCAGCAGCTTGGACAACAATGAGCAGTTCTTC
CDR3 protein: CASSLDNNEQFF

D gene: TRBD2
V gene: TRBV19
clone size: NA
J gene: TRBJ2-3
CDR3 DNA: TGTGCCAGTAGCAGACTAGCGGGAGGGCCGGGGACAGATACGCAGTATTTT
CDR3 protein: CASSRLAGGPGTDTQYF

D gene: NA
V gene: TRBV30
clone size: NA
J gene: TRBJ2-5
CDR3 DNA: TGTGCCTGCGGTTTCGGGGGTGGCGAGACCCAGTACTTC
CDR3 protein: CACGFGGGETQYF

D gene: TRBD2
V gene: TRBV5-1
clone size: NA
J gene: TRBJ2-3
CDR3 DNA: TGCGCCAGCAGCTTGGCCCACAGGACTAGCGGGTCCGATACGCAGTATTTT
CDR3 protein: CASSLAHRTSGSDTQYF

D gene: TRBD2
V gene: TRBV19
clone size: NA
J gene: TRBJ2-7
CDR3 DNA: TGTGCCAGTAGTATCGAGGGGACTAGCGGGGTCTCCTACGAGCAGTACTTC
CDR3 protein: CASSIEGTSGVSYEQYF

D gene: NA
V gene: TRBV27
clone size: NA
J gene: TRBJ2-5
CDR3 DNA: TGTGCCAGCATTGGGAGGGGGGGGCCCAAGACCCAGTACTTC
CDR3 protein: CASIGRGGPKTQYF

D gene: TRBD1
V gene: TRBV5-1
clone size: NA
J gene: TRBJ1-1
CDR3 DNA: TGCGCCAGCAGCTTTTTACCGGGACAGGGGAACACTGAAGCTTTCTTT
CDR3 protein: CASSFLPGQGNTEAFF

D gene: TRBD1
V gene: TRBV18
clone size: few
J gene: TRBJ2-5
CDR3 DNA: TGTGCCAGCTCACCAAACGACAGGGCGTTAGGAGAGACCCAGTACTTC
CDR3 protein: CASSPNDRALGETQYF

D gene: NA
V gene: TRBV6-1
clone size: NA
J gene: TRBJ1-4
CDR3 DNA: TGTGCCAGCAGTGAATCCTATGAAAAACTGTTTTTT
CDR3 protein: CASSESYEKLFF

D gene: NA
V gene: TRBV5-1
clone size: NA
J gene: TRBJ1-3
CDR3 DNA: TGCGCCAGCAGCTTACAACAGAGCTCTGGAAACACCATATATTTT
CDR3 protein: CASSLQQSSGNTIYF

D gene: NA
V gene: TRBV18
clone size: NA
J gene: TRBJ1-5
CDR3 DNA: TGTGCCAGCTCACGGGGGCTAGCGGCTCAGCCCCAGCATTTT
CDR3 protein: CASSRGLAAQPQHF

D gene: TRBD1
V gene: TRBV7-3
clone size: NA
J gene: TRBJ2-7
CDR3 DNA: TGTGCCAGCAGCCGGGGACAGGTGAACCCCTCGGGGGAGCAGTACTTC
CDR3 protein: CASSRGQVNPSGEQYF

D gene: NA
V gene: TRBV6-5
clone size: few
J gene: TRBJ2-7
CDR3 DNA: TGTGCCAGCAGTGCCGGGAATAACTACGAGCAGTACTTC
CDR3 protein: CASSAGNNYEQYF

D gene: NA
V gene: TRBV7-6
clone size: NA
J gene: TRBJ1-1
CDR3 DNA: TGTGCCAGCAGCTTTGGGGGCAACACTGAAGCTTTCTTT
CDR3 protein: CASSFGGNTEAFF

D gene: TRBD1
V gene: TRBV30
clone size: NA
J gene: TRBJ2-7
CDR3 DNA: TGTGCCTGGAGTAGGTGGGGACAGGAGACCTACGAGCAGTACTTC
CDR3 protein: CAWSRWGQETYEQYF

D gene: NA
V gene: TRBV5-1
clone size: NA
J gene: TRBJ2-1
CDR3 DNA: TGCGCCAGCAGCGGGGGGACAGTCTCGTGGTATGAGCAGTTCTTC
CDR3 protein: CASSGGTVSWYEQFF

D gene: TRBD1
V gene: TRBV30
clone size: NA
J gene: TRBJ1-5
CDR3 DNA: TGTGCCTGGAGTCAGGGACAGGGACAGCCCCAGCATTTT
CDR3 protein: CAWSQGQGQPQHF

D gene: NA
V gene: TRBV21-1
clone size: NA
J gene: TRBJ2-2
CDR3 DNA: TGTGCCAGCAGTCCGGACAGGAACACCGGGGAGCTGTTTTTT
CDR3 protein: CASSPDRNTGELFF

D gene: NA
V gene: TRBV6-5
clone size: NA
J gene: TRBJ1-1
CDR3 DNA: TGTGCCAGCAGTTACGGGACAAGGAACACTGAAGCTTTCTTT
CDR3 protein: CASSYGTRNTEAFF

D gene: TRBD2
V gene: TRBV18
clone size: NA
J gene: TRBJ2-2
CDR3 DNA: TGTGCCAGCTCACCACCGTCCCTAGCGGGAGGCACCGGGGAGCTGTTTTTT
CDR3 protein: CASSPPSLAGGTGELFF

D gene: NA
V gene: TRBV4-2
clone size: few
J gene: TRBJ1-5
CDR3 DNA: TGTGCCAGCAGCCAAGATATATCGGGAAAGCATCAGCCCCAGCATTTT
CDR3 protein: CASSQDISGKHQPQHF

D gene: NA
V gene: TRBV30
clone size: NA
J gene: TRBJ2-5
CDR3 DNA: TGTGCCTGGAGTTCATCAGAGACCCAGTACTTC
CDR3 protein: CAWSSSETQYF

D gene: NA
V gene: TRBV10-1
clone size: once
J gene: TRBJ1-3
CDR3 DNA: TGCGCCAGCAGTGAGTCGTGGACAACTGGAAACACCATATATTTT
CDR3 protein: CASSESWTTGNTIYF

D gene: TRBD1
V gene: TRBV7-9
clone size: NA
J gene: TRBJ1-1
CDR3 DNA: TGTGCCAGCAGAATGGGTACGGGACAGGGAGAGAACACTGAAGCTTTCTTT
CDR3 protein: CASRMGTGQGENTEAFF

D gene: NA
V gene: TRBV10-1
clone size: NA
J gene: TRBJ2-1
CDR3 DNA: TGCGCCAGCGGCCGCTCGATGGTTTACAATGAGCAGTTCTTC
CDR3 protein: CASGRSMVYNEQFF

D gene: TRBD1
V gene: TRBV11-3
clone size: NA
J gene: TRBJ1-1
CDR3 DNA: TGTGCCAGCAGCTTAGATCAGGGAGGGACAGGGATGAACACTGAAGCTTTCTTT
CDR3 protein: CASSLDQGGTGMNTEAFF

D gene: NA
V gene: TRBV18
clone size: few
J gene: TRBJ1-1
CDR3 DNA: TGTGCCAGCTCCCCCGCCGCCAGGATAGGAACTGAAGCTTTCTTT
CDR3 protein: CASSPAARIGTEAFF

D gene: NA
V gene: TRBV5-1
clone size: NA
J gene: TRBJ2-2
CDR3 DNA: TGCGCCAGCAGACCTTCTAGTGCCGGGGAGCTGTTTTTT
CDR3 protein: CASRPSSAGELFF

D gene: TRBD1
V gene: TRBV6-6
clone size: NA
J gene: TRBJ2-3
CDR3 DNA: TGTGCCAGCAGTTACGGACAGGGCACAGATACGCAGTATTTT
CDR3 protein: CASSYGQGTDTQYF

D gene: NA
V gene: TRBV28
clone size: NA
J gene: TRBJ2-6
CDR3 DNA: TGTGCCAGCAGCCTCGACAGCTCTGGGGCCAACGTCCTGACTTTC
CDR3 protein: CASSLDSSGANVLTF

D gene: NA
V gene: TRBV1
clone size: NA
J gene: TRBJ1-5
CDR3 DNA: TGCACCAGCAGCCAAGTGGGGACACGTCTAAAGAATAGCAATCAGCCCCAGCATTTT
CDR3 protein: CTSSQVGTRLKNSNQPQHF

D gene: TRBD1
V gene: TRBV27
clone size: NA
J gene: TRBJ1-1
CDR3 DNA: TGTGCCAGCAGTTTATCCTCAGGGGGCCACACTGAAGCTTTCTTT
CDR3 protein: CASSLSSGGHTEAFF

D gene: NA
V gene: TRBV2
clone size: NA
J gene: TRBJ1-5
CDR3 DNA: TGTGCCAGCAGTGAAAGGGAGGGTAAAAATCAGCCCCAGCATTTT
CDR3 protein: CASSEREGKNQPQHF

D gene: TRBD2
V gene: TRBV6-4
clone size: NA
J gene: TRBJ2-5
CDR3 DNA: TGTGCCAGACCCCCACTCCGGGGAGGGTTGGGTGAGACCCAGTACTTC
CDR3 protein: CARPPLRGGLGETQYF

D gene: TRBD1
V gene: TRBV19
clone size: few
J gene: TRBJ1-1
CDR3 DNA: TGTGCCAGTAGGTATGGGACAGGGATCACTGAAGCTTTCTTT
CDR3 protein: CASRYGTGITEAFF

D gene: TRBD1
V gene: TRBV2
clone size: NA
J gene: TRBJ2-7
CDR3 DNA: TGTGCCAGCACGGGACAGGGGTCCTACGAGCAGTACTTC
CDR3 protein: CASTGQGSYEQYF

D gene: NA
V gene: TRBV30
clone size: NA
J gene: TRBJ1-5
CDR3 DNA: TGTGCCTGGAGTGTTGGGACAAATAGCAATCAGCCCCAGCATTTT
CDR3 protein: CAWSVGTNSNQPQHF

D gene: TRBD2
V gene: TRBV2
clone size: NA
J gene: TRBJ2-7
CDR3 DNA: TGTGCCAGCAAGCGGGAGACGGGCTACGAGCAGTACTTC
CDR3 protein: CASKRETGYEQYF

D gene: NA
V gene: TRBV11-2
clone size: NA
J gene: TRBJ2-5
CDR3 DNA: TGTGCCAGCACCCCGAGCACAGGGTCGAGAGAGACCCAGTACTTC
CDR3 protein: CASTPSTGSRETQYF

D gene: NA
V gene: TRBV2
clone size: NA
J gene: TRBJ2-3
CDR3 DNA: TGTGCCAGCTCACGGTCTTTCTACCCAGGGGGGACACACACAGATACGCAGTATTTT
CDR3 protein: CASSRSFYPGGTHTDTQYF